These 3 T cell receptor beta chains were all obtained from the same sample, sequenced in a study of blood T cell repertoires in COVID-19 (dated by TCRdb to the early 2020s). Receptor libraries were prepared by the immunoSEQ multiplex PCR assay. The table was pulled from immuneACCESS by TCRdb, which kept in-frame rearrangements only. Such tables lose some clones; where checked, under half of the loss comes from unresolved V genes, and the rest has no known cause. The sample table records about 140,000 clones; around 83% of these occur just once. About 8.9% of the sample is held by the ten biggest clonotypes. Sequenced sample: peripheral blood. The receptors derive from a man aged 30-40 years with COVID-19, enrolled during active disease.

The rearrangement joins TRBV27 to TRBJ1-2; D perhaps matches TRBD1 (6 bases). The CDR3 loop spans 14 amino acids. V lost 3 bases, J lost 2 bases, and 10 bases lay in between. Looked up from germline, CDR1 is MNHEY and CDR2 is SMNVEV (reference sequence). Written as DNA, the CDR3 is TGTGCCAGCAGTTTCGCGGACAGCAACTATGGCTACACCTTC. Its protein product is CASSFADSNYGYTF.

The chain carries TRBV11-2 and TRBJ1-2; tentatively, D is TRBD1 (5 bases). Germline V gene sequence: CDR1 SGHAT, CDR2 FQNNGV. V was trimmed by 3 bases and J by 1 base, leaving 15 bases between them. This CDR3 is 16 amino acids long. The CDR3 DNA sequence: TGTGCCAGCAGCTTGGGGCAAGCCTCGGTTAACTATGGCTACACCTTC. The encoded protein is CASSLGQASVNYGYTF.

The chain employs TRBV15 and TRBJ2-1; 12 positions agree with TRBD1. With V trimmed by 1 base and J by 9 bases, 7 bases remained unmatched. This CDR3 comprises 16 residues. CDR1 LNHNV and CDR2 YYDKDF come from the germline V gene (reference sequence). CDR3 amino acids: CATSRVRDRGPGEQFF. In DNA, the CDR3 is TGTGCCACCAGCAGAGTTAGGGACAGGGGGCCGGGTGAGCAGTTCTTC. Full variable domain (missing parts from reference TRBV15 and TRBJ2-1): DAMVIQNPRYQVTQFGKPVTLSCSQTLNHNVMYWYQQKSSQAPKLLFHYYDKDFNNEADTPDNFQSRRPNTSFCFLDIRSPGLGDTAMYLCATSRVRDRGPGEQFFGPGTRLTVL.